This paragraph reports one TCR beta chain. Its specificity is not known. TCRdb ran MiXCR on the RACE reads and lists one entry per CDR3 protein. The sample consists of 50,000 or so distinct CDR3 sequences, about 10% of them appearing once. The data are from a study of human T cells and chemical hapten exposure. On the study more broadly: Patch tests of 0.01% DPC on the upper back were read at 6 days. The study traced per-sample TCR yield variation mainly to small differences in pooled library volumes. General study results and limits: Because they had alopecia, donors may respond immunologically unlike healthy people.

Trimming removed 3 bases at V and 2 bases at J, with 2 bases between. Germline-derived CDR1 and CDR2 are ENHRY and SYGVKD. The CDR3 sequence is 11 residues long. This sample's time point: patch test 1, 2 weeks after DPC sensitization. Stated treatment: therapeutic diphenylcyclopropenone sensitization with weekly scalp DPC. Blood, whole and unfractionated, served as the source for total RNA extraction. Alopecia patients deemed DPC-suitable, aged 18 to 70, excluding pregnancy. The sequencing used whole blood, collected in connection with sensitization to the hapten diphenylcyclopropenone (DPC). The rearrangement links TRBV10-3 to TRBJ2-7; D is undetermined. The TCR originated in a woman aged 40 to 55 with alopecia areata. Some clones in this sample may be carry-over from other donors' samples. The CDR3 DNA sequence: TGTGCCATCAGTGACCCCTACGAGCAGTACTTC. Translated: CAISDPYEQYF.